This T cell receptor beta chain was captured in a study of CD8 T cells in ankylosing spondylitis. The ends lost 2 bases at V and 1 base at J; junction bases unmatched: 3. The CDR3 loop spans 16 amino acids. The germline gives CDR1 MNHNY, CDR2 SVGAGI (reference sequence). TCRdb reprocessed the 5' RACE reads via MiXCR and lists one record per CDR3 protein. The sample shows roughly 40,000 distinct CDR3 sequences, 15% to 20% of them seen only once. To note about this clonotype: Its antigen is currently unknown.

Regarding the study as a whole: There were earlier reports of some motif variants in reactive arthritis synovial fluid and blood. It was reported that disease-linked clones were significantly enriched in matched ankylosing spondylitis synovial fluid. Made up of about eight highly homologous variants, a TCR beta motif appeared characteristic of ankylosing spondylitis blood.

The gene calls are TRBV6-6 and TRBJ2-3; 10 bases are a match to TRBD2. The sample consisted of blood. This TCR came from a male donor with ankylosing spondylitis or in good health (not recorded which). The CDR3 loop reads CASSYALAGGTDTQYF. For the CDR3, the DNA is TGTGCCAGCAGTTACGCGCTAGCGGGGGGCACAGATACGCAGTATTTT.